This T cell receptor beta chain is drawn from a study of blood T cell repertoires in COVID-19. Germline CDR1 is LNHDA and CDR2 is SQIVND (reference sequence). The CDR3 extends over 17 amino acids. The J segment lost 6 bases and the V segment lost 4 bases, leaving 12 bases of the junction unmatched. Measured with immunoSEQ multiplex PCR; TCRdb has only the in-frame clones, and not every one. Here the sample spans tens of thousands of clones, 79% being singletons. V and J are TRBV19 and TRBJ2-2, with 9 bases fitting TRBD1. The receptor was derived from a man in his fifties or sixties with active or convalescent COVID-19. Sequencing was performed on peripheral blood. The CDR3, as DNA: TGTGCCAGTAGTACACAACTTACAGGGGGCATAGCCGGGGAGCTGTTTTTT. Residues: CASSTQLTGGIAGELFF.